These 9 T cell receptor beta chains were sequenced from one sample in a study of shared clonotypes between healthy human individuals (TCRdb year 2020). Receptors were amplified or captured by the immunoSEQ multiplex PCR assay. The immuneACCESS repertoire file appears here via TCRdb, limited to in-frame rearrangements. These files lack a portion of the clones; in checked studies, under half of the deficit traces to unresolved V genes, and the cause of the others is not known. Present in this sample are approximately 530,000 clones, approximately 95% of which were seen just once. In total, the top ten clones hold 0.05% to 0.07% of the sample. Sequencing was performed on naive CD4+ T cells sorted from blood. The cell subset or site label for this specimen denotes: CD45RA+ positively selected. The receptors stem from a woman in her twenties or thirties in good health.

The CDR3 loop is CASSLTGANVLTF. In DNA, the CDR3 is TGTGCCAGCAGCCTTACGGGGGCCAACGTCCTGACTTTC. The chain couples TRBV11-2 to TRBJ2-6, with unresolved D. The CDR3 has 13 amino acids. Germline-derived CDR1 and CDR2 are SGHAT and FQNNGV. Trimming removed 5 bases from V and 4 bases from J, with 6 bases in between.

Comment on this clone: This CDR3 is also generated by other DNA sequences in the sample. V is TRBV28 and J is TRBJ1-2; unclear D gene. Trimming left V 1 base short and J 2 bases short, with 2 bases between. The CDR3 sequence is 12 residues long. The germline V gene encodes CDR1 MDHEN and CDR2 SYDVKM. DNA of the CDR3: TGTGCCAGCAGTTTATCCAACTATGGCTACACCTTC. Protein: CASSLSNYGYTF.

The genes are TRBV19 and TRBJ1-1; 9 bases fit TRBD1. The junction had 7 bases not matched to a gene; V was cut back by 2 bases and J by 0 bases. This CDR3 is 17 amino acids long. Germline V gene lookup returns CDR1 LNHDA and CDR2 SQIVND (reference sequence). The CDR3: CASSIFGTGIMNTEAFF. CDR3 DNA: TGTGCCAGTAGTATATTTGGGACAGGGATCATGAACACTGAAGCTTTCTTT.

This chain links TRBV5-6 with TRBJ1-3; D not certain. This CDR3 comprises 14 residues. Trimming pared 1 base from V and 3 bases from J, leaving 8 bases between. Germline CDR1 reads SGHDT; CDR2 reads YYEEEE. The DNA for the CDR3 is TGTGCCAGCAGCTTGATTCAGTATGGAAACACCATATATTTT. This gives the protein CASSLIQYGNTIYF.

The V call is TRBV10-3, the J call TRBJ2-1; tentatively, D is TRBD2 (6 bases). This CDR3 region has 16 residues. The V gene's germline CDR1 is ENHRY and CDR2 SYGVKD. Trimming cost V 0 bases and J 2 bases, with 11 bases left between them. The CDR3 DNA reads TGTGCCATCAGTGAGTCCGCCGGGAGCCCCTACAATGAGCAGTTCTTC. Amino acid sequence: CAISESAGSPYNEQFF.

To note about this clone: The sample carries other DNA sequences with the same CDR3. The genes are TRBV5-1 and TRBJ2-5; D unclear. The CDR3 extends over 14 amino acids. V gave up 0 bases and J gave up 1 base, with 7 bases separating them. Germline lookup yields CDR1 SGHRS and CDR2 YFSETQ. The CDR3 loop reads CASSLGQPQETQYF. CDR3 nucleotide sequence: TGCGCCAGCAGCTTGGGGCAGCCCCAAGAGACCCAGTACTTC.

The chain links TRBV5-4 to TRBJ2-7; D may be TRBD2 (6 bases). CDR3 size: 16 residues. Germline CDR1 and CDR2: SGHNT and YYREEE (reference sequence). The V end lost 1 base, the J end lost 5 bases, and 19 bases lay between the germline ends. CDR3: CASSLPDGRGSDEQYF. DNA for the CDR3: TGTGCCAGCAGCTTGCCTGACGGGAGAGGATCGGACGAGCAGTACTTC.

The rearrangement joins TRBV4-1 to TRBJ2-3; D possibly corresponds to TRBD2 (5 bases). The CDR3 loop spans 16 amino acids. Germline V gives CDR1 MGHRA, CDR2 YSYEKL. V dropped 4 bases and J dropped 1 base, with 15 bases sitting between them. CDR3 protein: CASSPTPSGRTDTQYF. The CDR3 nucleotides are TGCGCCAGCAGCCCCACCCCAAGCGGACGCACAGATACGCAGTATTTT.

The chain employs TRBV2 and TRBJ1-5; 8 nucleotides match TRBD1. The CDR3 covers 14 residues. After removal of 2 bases from V and 4 bases from J, the junction contained 1 base not matched to a gene. The V gene's germline CDR1 is SNHLY and CDR2 FYNNEI. CDR3 in DNA: TGTGCCAGCAGTGAACAGGGGGCTAATCAGCCCCAGCATTTT. It translates to CASSEQGANQPQHF. Using reference TRBV2 and TRBJ1-5 for the parts outside the CDR3, the full variable domain is EPEVTQTPSHQVTQMGQEVILRCVPISNHLYFYWYRQILGQKVEFLVSFYNNEISEKSEIFDDQFSVERPDGSNFTLKIRSTKLEDSAMYFCASSEQGANQPQHFGDGTRLSIL.